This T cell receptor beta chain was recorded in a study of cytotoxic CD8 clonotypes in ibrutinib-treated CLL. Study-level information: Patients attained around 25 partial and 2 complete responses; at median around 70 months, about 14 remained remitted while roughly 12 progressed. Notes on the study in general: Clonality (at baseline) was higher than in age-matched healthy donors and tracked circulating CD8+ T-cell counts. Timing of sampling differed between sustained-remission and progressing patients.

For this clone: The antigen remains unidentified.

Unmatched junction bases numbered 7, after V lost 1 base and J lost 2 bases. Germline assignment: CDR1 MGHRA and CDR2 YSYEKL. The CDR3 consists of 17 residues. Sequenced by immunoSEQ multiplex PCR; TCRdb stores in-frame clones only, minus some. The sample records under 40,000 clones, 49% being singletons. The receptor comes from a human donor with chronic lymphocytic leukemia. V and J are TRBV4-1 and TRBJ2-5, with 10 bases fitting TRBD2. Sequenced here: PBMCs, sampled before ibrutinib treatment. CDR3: CASSQVAGTSVQETQYF. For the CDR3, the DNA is TGCGCCAGCAGCCAAGTCGCCGGGACTAGCGTTCAAGAGACCCAGTACTTC.